This TCR beta chain was identified during a study of cytomegalovirus exposure and HLA in healthy donors. PCR amplification relied on 60 Vbeta primers (plus 13 Jbeta primers). The repertoire was sequenced with immunoSEQ multiplex PCR; TCRdb's copy has only in-frame clones and lacks some. The data contain around 140,000 clones, around nine tenths of them singletons. From germline, CDR1 is SGHTS and CDR2 YDEGEE. V was shortened by 2 bases and J by 8 bases, with 16 bases between the two germline ends. The CDR3 length is 14 residues. This TCR was recovered from a woman in her 30s in good health and CMV-seronegative. This sequence joins TRBV5-8 and TRBJ1-1; D is unresolved. Sequenced: PBMCs. The CDR3 region has the DNA TGTGCCAGCAGCTTAGAGATCCAGGATACCGAAGCTTTCTTT. This gives the protein CASSLEIQDTEAFF. The full variable domain, its missing parts supplied by reference TRBV5-8 and TRBJ1-1, is EAGVTQSPTHLIKTRGQQATLRCSPISGHTSVYWYQQALGLGLQFLLWYDEGEERNRGNFPPRFSGRQFPNYSSELNVNALELEDSALYLCASSLEIQDTEAFFGQGTRLTVV.